The 8 T cell receptor beta chains in this list originate from one sample, sequenced in a study of cytomegalovirus exposure and HLA in healthy donors. Vbeta (60) and Jbeta (13) primers were used in the PCR. Profiled with immunoSEQ multiplex PCR; TCRdb holds only in-frame clones, not every one. The table has some 160,000 clones, 80% to 90% seen once. Sequenced material: PBMCs. Source of these receptors: a woman aged 40 to 50 in good health and CMV-seropositive.

This clone has only a few counts. This rearrangement joins TRBV5-4 to TRBJ1-3; tentatively, D is TRBD1 (6 bases). Germline V gene lookup returns CDR1 SGHNT and CDR2 YYREEE (reference sequence). The CDR3 sequence is 17 residues long. Trimming pared 3 bases from V and 0 bases from J, leaving 16 bases between. The DNA of the CDR3 is TGTGCCAGCAGCTCCGGACAGCCTTTGAGCTCTGGAAACACCATATATTTT. Protein sequence: CASSSGQPLSSGNTIYF.

The chain carries TRBV11-1 and TRBJ2-5; TRBD2 is a possible D gene (5 bases). This CDR3 has 16 amino acids. V was shortened by 3 bases and J by 1 base, with 15 bases between the two germline ends. Germline V gives CDR1 SGHAT, CDR2 FQDESV (reference sequence). Written as DNA, the CDR3 is TGTGCCAGCAGCTTCCTGGCGGGCCCTTCCCAAGAGACCCAGTACTTC. Translation: CASSFLAGPSQETQYF.

DNA of the CDR3: TGTGCCAGCAGTTTAGCGGCAGATACGCAGTATTTT. Encoded protein: CASSLAADTQYF. This chain connects TRBV28 to TRBJ2-3; D is unclear. This CDR3 comprises 12 residues. The germline gives CDR1 MDHEN, CDR2 SYDVKM. V was clipped by 2 bases and J by 4 bases, with 4 bases between them.

This clone was recorded once. V and J are TRBV28 and TRBJ2-5, with D possibly being TRBD2 (5 bases). Between the trimmed V and J ends, which lost 2 bases and 2 bases, there was a span of 12 bases. From germline, CDR1 is MDHEN and CDR2 SYDVKM. The CDR3 has 15 amino acids. This CDR3 is CASSLPGSAQETQYF. The CDR3 DNA reads TGTGCCAGCAGTTTACCGGGGTCTGCGCAAGAGACCCAGTACTTC.

The V and J genes are TRBV9 and TRBJ2-7, with D perhaps matching TRBD1 (7 bases). Germline loops: CDR1 SGDLS, CDR2 YYNGEE. Trimming removed 3 bases from V and 0 bases from J, with 10 bases in between. The CDR3 has 14 amino acids. Here the CDR3 DNA reads TGTGCCAGCAGCGCGGGGGACAGCTCCTACGAGCAGTACTTC. Amino acid sequence: CASSAGDSSYEQYF.

This clone showed up just a few times. Other DNA sequences in this specimen translate into the identical CDR3. This chain connects TRBV4-3 to TRBJ2-5; 12 bases map to TRBD2. The CDR3 spans 15 residues. Germline CDR1 and CDR2: LGHNA and YSLEER. V was clipped by 4 bases and J by 5 bases; unmatched bases: 5. The CDR3 DNA reads TGCGCCAGCAGCCCTGGACTAGCGGGGAGGGAGACCCAGTACTTC. It specifies CASSPGLAGRETQYF.

The chain links TRBV5-1 to TRBJ2-7; 8 nucleotides line up with TRBD1. V trimming: 4 bases; J trimming: 3 bases; junction bases outside the gene matches: 3. This CDR3 has 13 amino acids. Germline CDR1 SGHRS, CDR2 YFSETQ. The CDR3 sequence: CASSNGQGYEQYF. In nucleotides, the CDR3 is TGCGCCAGCAGCAATGGACAGGGCTACGAGCAGTACTTC. Full variable domain (outside the CDR3, taken from reference TRBV5-1 and TRBJ2-7): KAGVTQTPRYLIKTRGQQVTLSCSPISGHRSVSWYQQTPGQGLQFLFEYFSETQRNKGNFPGRFSGRQFSNSRSEMNVSTLELGDSALYLCASSNGQGYEQYFGPGTRLTVT.

The CDR3 bases are TGTGCCAGCAGCTTAGGCAGCGCTCTTCGAGAGACCCAGTACTTC. It translates to CASSLGSALRETQYF. The rearrangement links TRBV7-3 to TRBJ2-5; D gene uncertain. The CDR3 spans 15 residues. V shed 2 bases and J shed 4 bases, with 14 bases lying between them. Germline CDR1 and CDR2: SGHTA and FQGTGA.